These 12 T cell receptor beta chains originate from one sample sequenced in a study of cytomegalovirus exposure and HLA in healthy donors. TCRdb keeps only in-frame clones here, not all; method: immunoSEQ multiplex PCR. The sample comprises 75,000 to 90,000 clones, almost 97% of which are singletons, and over 1.5% rests with the top ten. Sequenced: PBMCs. Receptor source: a man between 18 and 35 years old in good health and CMV-seropositive.

The V and J genes are TRBV18 and TRBJ2-7; weak D call: TRBD1 (5 bases). The CDR3 runs 14 residues. The V end lost 3 bases, the J end lost 7 bases, and 16 bases lay between the germline ends. Germline lookup yields CDR1 KGHSH and CDR2 LQKENI. The CDR3 DNA reads TGTGCCAGCTCACCCTTGTATGGGGCGAGGGAGCAGTACTTC. Protein: CASSPLYGAREQYF.

The V call is TRBV18, the J call TRBJ2-7; 11 bases agree with TRBD1. J was trimmed by 6 bases and V by 6 bases; bases with no gene match: 10. The CDR3 runs to 15 residues. Germline V CDR1 and CDR2: KGHSH, LQKENI. CDR3 sequence reads: CASSPQGTGGGEQYF. CDR3 DNA sequence: TGTGCCAGCTCGCCCCAAGGGACAGGGGGTGGCGAGCAGTACTTC.

V usage is TRBV5-1 and J usage is TRBJ1-2, with TRBD1 as a possible D gene (6 bases). The CDR3 sequence is 14 residues long. Trimming removed 1 base at V and 8 bases at J, with 15 bases between. The germline V gene has CDR1 SGHRS and CDR2 YFSETQ. The CDR3 DNA follows: TGCGCCAGCAGCTTGCGTGCAGGGGCACGGGGCTACACCTTC. Translating gives CASSLRAGARGYTF.

This chain uses TRBV13 with TRBJ2-7; D perhaps matches TRBD1 (6 bases). The CDR3 runs 14 residues. V lost 3 bases to trimming and J lost 2 bases, with 11 bases between them. CDR1 PRHDT and CDR2 FYEKMQ come from the germline V gene (reference sequence). The CDR3 sequence is CASSFAGQTYEQYF. For the CDR3, the DNA is TGTGCCAGCAGCTTCGCCGGACAGACCTACGAGCAGTACTTC.

Only one count was recorded for this clone. The chain joins TRBV27 to TRBJ2-7; 10 bases fit TRBD2. The CDR3 totals 14 residues. V shed 6 bases and J 2 bases; nucleotides not matched to a gene: 4. Germline CDR1 MNHEY, CDR2 SMNVEV (reference sequence). CDR3 nucleotide sequence: TGTGCCAGCAGGTGGACTAGCGGAGCCTACGAGCAGTACTTC. This translates into CASRWTSGAYEQYF.

This clone was observed once. The rearrangement links TRBV5-1 to TRBJ1-2; D gene ambiguous. Germline assignment: CDR1 SGHRS and CDR2 YFSETQ. Trimming pared 0 bases from V and 4 bases from J, leaving 7 bases between. The CDR3 is 13 amino acids. The CDR3, as DNA: TGCGCCAGCAGCTTGGGAGAAAGCTATGGCTACACCTTC. Its protein is CASSLGESYGYTF.

The rearrangement joins TRBV9 to TRBJ2-3; a weak D match, TRBD2 (6 bases). The CDR3 extends over 16 amino acids. Germline CDR1 reads SGDLS; CDR2 reads YYNGEE. V dropped 4 bases and J dropped 2 bases, with 17 bases sitting between them. The DNA for the CDR3 is TGTGCCAGCAGCCCCAACGCGGGACGGAACACAGATACGCAGTATTTT. This codes for CASSPNAGRNTDTQYF.

This rearrangement joins TRBV28 to TRBJ2-2, with D hard to call. Trimming took off 2 bases at V and 4 bases at J, with 11 bases between the two ends. The CDR3 is made up of 15 amino acids. CDR1 MDHEN and CDR2 SYDVKM come from the germline V gene. The CDR3 DNA reads TGTGCCAGCAGTTTACCTGGCCCTGGCACCGGGGAGCTGTTTTTT. Translated: CASSLPGPGTGELFF.

DNA for the CDR3: TGTGCCAGCAGCCAAGATGCGGGACCGAACACTGAAGCTTTCTTT. Translating gives CASSQDAGPNTEAFF. The chain combines TRBV4-2 with TRBJ1-1; the D gene is possibly TRBD1 (5 bases). The V end was cut by 0 bases, the J end by 1 base, with 9 bases between. The CDR3 is made up of 15 amino acids. Germline V CDR1 and CDR2: LGHNA, YNFKEQ.

CDR3 bases: TGTGCCAGTAGTCCAGAGGGACACTGGACCTACGAGCAGTACTTC. Translating it yields CASSPEGHWTYEQYF. The V gene is TRBV19, the J gene TRBJ2-7, with D maybe TRBD1 (6 bases). Germline V gene lookup returns CDR1 LNHDA and CDR2 SQIVND (reference sequence). Trimming took off 5 bases at V and 2 bases at J, with 16 bases between the two ends. The length of the CDR3 is 15 residues.

The chain has TRBV5-1 and TRBJ2-5; 8 bases are a match to TRBD1. The DNA end is a closer match to TRBJ2-7, so the J assignment may be wrong. Germline V gene sequence: CDR1 SGHRS, CDR2 YFSETQ. This CDR3 has 12 residues. CDR3 loop: CASRETGDEQYF. CDR3 sequence (DNA): TGCGCCAGCAGGGAGACAGGGGACGAGCAGTACTTC.

This chain connects TRBV10-2 to TRBJ2-1, with 9 bases aligning to TRBD1. Per germline, CDR1 WSHSY and CDR2 SAAADI. With V trimmed by 4 bases and J by 0 bases, 7 bases remained unmatched. The CDR3 loop spans 17 amino acids. CDR3 sequence (DNA): TGCGCCAGCAGTGGTGGACAGGGGCCGAGCTCCTACAATGAGCAGTTCTTC. Translating it yields CASSGGQGPSSYNEQFF.